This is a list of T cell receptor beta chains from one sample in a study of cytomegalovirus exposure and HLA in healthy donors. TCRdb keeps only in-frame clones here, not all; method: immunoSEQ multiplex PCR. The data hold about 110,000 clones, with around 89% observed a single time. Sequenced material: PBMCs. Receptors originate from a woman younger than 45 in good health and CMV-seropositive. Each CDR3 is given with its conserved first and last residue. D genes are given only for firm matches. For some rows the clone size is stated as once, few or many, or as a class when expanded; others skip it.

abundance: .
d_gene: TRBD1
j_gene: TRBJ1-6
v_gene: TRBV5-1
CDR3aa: CASRTGGGNSPLHF
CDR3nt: TGCGCCAGCAGGACAGGGGGCGGGAATTCACCCCTCCACTTT

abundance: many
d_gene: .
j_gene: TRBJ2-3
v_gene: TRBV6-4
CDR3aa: CASSETSTTDTQYF
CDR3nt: TGTGCCAGCAGTGAAACTAGCACCACAGATACGCAGTATTTT

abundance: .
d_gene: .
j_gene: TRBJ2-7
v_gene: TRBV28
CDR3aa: CASSLTSESYEQYF
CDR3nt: TGTGCCAGCAGTTTAACCAGCGAATCCTACGAGCAGTACTTC

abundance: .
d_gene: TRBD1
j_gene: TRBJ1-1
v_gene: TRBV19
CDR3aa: CASSSLTGGDTEAFF
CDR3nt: TGTGCCAGTAGTTCGCTGACAGGGGGGGACACTGAAGCTTTCTTT

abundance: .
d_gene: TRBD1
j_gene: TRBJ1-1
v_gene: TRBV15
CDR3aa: CATSRAGDREAFF
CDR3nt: TGTGCCACCAGCAGAGCCGGGGACAGAGAAGCTTTCTTT

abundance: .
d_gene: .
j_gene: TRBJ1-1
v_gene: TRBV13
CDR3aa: CASSPLGHMNTEAFF
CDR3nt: TGTGCCAGCAGCCCACTGGGACACATGAACACTGAAGCTTTCTTT

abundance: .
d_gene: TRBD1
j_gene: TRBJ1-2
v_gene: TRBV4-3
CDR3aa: CASSQARTGANYGYTF
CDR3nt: TGCGCCAGCAGCCAAGCCAGGACAGGGGCTAACTATGGCTACACCTTC

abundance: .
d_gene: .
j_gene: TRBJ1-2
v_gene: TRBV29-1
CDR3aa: CSVAQGNYGYTF
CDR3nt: TGCAGCGTTGCCCAGGGGAACTATGGCTACACCTTC

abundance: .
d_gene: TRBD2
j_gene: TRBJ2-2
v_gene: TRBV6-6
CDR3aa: CASMTSTNTGELFF
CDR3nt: TGTGCCAGCATGACTAGCACGAACACCGGGGAGCTGTTTTTT

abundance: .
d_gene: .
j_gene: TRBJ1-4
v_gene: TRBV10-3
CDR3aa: CAISEGGYEKLFF
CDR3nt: TGTGCCATCAGTGAAGGAGGGTATGAAAAACTGTTTTTT

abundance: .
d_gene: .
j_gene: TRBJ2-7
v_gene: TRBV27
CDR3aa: CASSLGLSYEQYF
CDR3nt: TGTGCCAGCAGTCTAGGACTCTCCTACGAGCAGTACTTC

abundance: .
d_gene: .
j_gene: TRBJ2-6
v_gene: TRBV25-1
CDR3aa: CASSQGGAGANVLTF
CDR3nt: TGTGCCAGCAGTCAAGGGGGTGCTGGGGCCAACGTCCTGACTTTC

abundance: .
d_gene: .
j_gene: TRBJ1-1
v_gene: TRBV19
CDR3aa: CASQPFSANTEAFF
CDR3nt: TGTGCCAGTCAACCTTTCAGCGCGAACACTGAAGCTTTCTTT

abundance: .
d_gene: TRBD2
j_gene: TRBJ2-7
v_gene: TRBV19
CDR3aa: CASSFSGGAYEQYF
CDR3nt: TGTGCCAGTAGTTTTAGCGGGGGGGCCTACGAGCAGTACTTC

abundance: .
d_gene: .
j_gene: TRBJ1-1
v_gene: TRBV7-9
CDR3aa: CASSLDRQGGTEAFF
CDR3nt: TGTGCCAGCAGCTTAGATAGGCAGGGAGGCACTGAAGCTTTCTTT

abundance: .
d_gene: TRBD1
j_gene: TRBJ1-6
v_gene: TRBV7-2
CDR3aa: CASSPGTGKGNSPLHF
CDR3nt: TGTGCCAGCAGCCCGGGGACAGGGAAGGGTAATTCACCCCTCCACTTT

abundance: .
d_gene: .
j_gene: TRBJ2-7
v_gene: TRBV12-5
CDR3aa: CASGLNRVSYEQYF
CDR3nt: TGTGCTAGTGGTTTGAACAGGGTTAGTTACGAGCAGTACTTC

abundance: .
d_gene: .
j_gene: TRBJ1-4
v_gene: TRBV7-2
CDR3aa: CASSLNGRVATNEKLFF
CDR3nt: TGTGCCAGCAGCTTAAACGGCAGGGTAGCAACTAATGAAAAACTGTTTTTT

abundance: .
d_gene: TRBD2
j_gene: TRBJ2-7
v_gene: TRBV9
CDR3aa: CASSVGLAGGGKEEQYF
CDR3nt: TGTGCCAGCAGCGTGGGGCTAGCGGGAGGCGGCAAGGAAGAGCAGTACTTC

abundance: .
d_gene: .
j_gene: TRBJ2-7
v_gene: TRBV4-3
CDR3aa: CASSQEPGYEQYF
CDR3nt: TGCGCCAGCAGCCAAGAACCCGGTTACGAGCAGTACTTC

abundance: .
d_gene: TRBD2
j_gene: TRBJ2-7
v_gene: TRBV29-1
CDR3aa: CSVRLAGAEEQYF
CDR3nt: TGCAGCGTGCGCCTAGCGGGAGCGGAGGAGCAGTACTTC

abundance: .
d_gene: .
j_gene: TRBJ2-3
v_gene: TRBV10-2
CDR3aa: CASSELDVRTDTQYF
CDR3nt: TGCGCCAGCAGTGAGTTAGATGTTCGCACAGATACGCAGTATTTT